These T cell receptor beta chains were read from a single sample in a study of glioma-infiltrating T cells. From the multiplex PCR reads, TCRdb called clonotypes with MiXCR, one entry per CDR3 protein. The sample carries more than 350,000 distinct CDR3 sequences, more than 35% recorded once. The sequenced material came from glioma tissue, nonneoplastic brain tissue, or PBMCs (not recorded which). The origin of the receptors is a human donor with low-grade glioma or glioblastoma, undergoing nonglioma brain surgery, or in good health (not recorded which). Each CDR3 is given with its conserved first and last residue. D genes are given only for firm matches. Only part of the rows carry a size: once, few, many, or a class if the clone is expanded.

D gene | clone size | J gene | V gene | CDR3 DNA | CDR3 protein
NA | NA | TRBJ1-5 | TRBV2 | TGTGCCAGCGGCCAGGAAAGCAATCAGCCCCAGCATTTT | CASGQESNQPQHF
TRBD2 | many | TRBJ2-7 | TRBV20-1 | TGCAGTGCCTACCCGGGACTAGCCTACGAGCAGTACTTC | CSAYPGLAYEQYF
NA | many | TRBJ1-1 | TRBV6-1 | TGTGCCAGCAGACCGGGACACTCGAACACTGAAGCTTTCTTT | CASRPGHSNTEAFF
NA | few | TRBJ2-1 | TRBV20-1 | TGCAGTGCACGCCCGGGGGCCTACAATGAGCAGTTCTTC | CSARPGAYNEQFF
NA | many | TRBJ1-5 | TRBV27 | TGTGCCAGCAGCTCCCTCCCAGTAATAAGCAATCAGCCCCAGCATTTT | CASSSLPVISNQPQHF
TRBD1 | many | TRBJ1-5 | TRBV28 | TGTGCCAGCAGTTTTGGGACAGGGGGCTTGAATCAGCCCCAGCATTTT | CASSFGTGGLNQPQHF
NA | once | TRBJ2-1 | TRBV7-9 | TGTGCCAGCAGCTTCGGGAAAGGGGGAGGGGCGAATGAGCAGTTCTTC | CASSFGKGGGANEQFF
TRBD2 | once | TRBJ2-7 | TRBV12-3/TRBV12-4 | TGTGCCAGCAGCTCTGGACTAGCCTCCCTCCACGAGCAGTACTTC | CASSSGLASLHEQYF
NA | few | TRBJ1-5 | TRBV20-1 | TGCAGTGCCCAGTTTAGTCCAGGGGGCAATCAGCCCCAGCATTTT | CSAQFSPGGNQPQHF
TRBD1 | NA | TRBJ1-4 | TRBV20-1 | TGCAGTGCGAACCCGGGACAGGGGGTGGAAAAACTGTTTTTT | CSANPGQGVEKLFF
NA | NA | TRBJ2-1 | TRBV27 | TGTGCCAGCAGCATGGATTATCCGGGATTTGCGGACGATGAGCAGTTCTTC | CASSMDYPGFADDEQFF
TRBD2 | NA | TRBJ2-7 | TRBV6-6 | TGTGCCAGCAGTATCCTCTATAGCGGGAGGGGTCTCTACGAGCAGTACTTC | CASSILYSGRGLYEQYF
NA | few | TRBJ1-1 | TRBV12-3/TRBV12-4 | TGTGCCAGCAGTTTTGGGGGACTGGGTGAAGCTTTCTTT | CASSFGGLGEAFF
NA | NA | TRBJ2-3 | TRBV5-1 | TGCGCCAGCAGCTTGGTCGGGCAGCTCGGCACAGATACGCAGTATTTT | CASSLVGQLGTDTQYF
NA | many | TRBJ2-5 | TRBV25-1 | TGTGCCAGCAGTGAATCGAGACTCGGCAGCCAAGAGACCCAGTACTTC | CASSESRLGSQETQYF
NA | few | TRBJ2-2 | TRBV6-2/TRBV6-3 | TGTGCCAGCAGCTTACAACCTACGAACACCGGGGAGCTGTTTTTT | CASSLQPTNTGELFF
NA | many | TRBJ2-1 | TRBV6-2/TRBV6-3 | TGTGCCAGCATCATGACAGGCTCCTACAATGAGCAGTTCTTC | CASIMTGSYNEQFF
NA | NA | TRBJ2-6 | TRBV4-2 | TGTGCCAGCAGCCAAGGAGGGACTCACCCTACTGGGGCCAACGTCCTGACTTTC | CASSQGGTHPTGANVLTF
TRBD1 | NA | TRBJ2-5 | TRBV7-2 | TGTGCCAGCAGCTCCGGGACAGGAAGGCAAGAGGCCCAGTACTTC | CASSSGTGRQEAQYF
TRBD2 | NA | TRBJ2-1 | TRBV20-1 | TGCAGTGCCCGGACTAGCGGGAGATACGATGAGCAGTTCTTC | CSARTSGRYDEQFF
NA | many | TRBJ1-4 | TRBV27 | TGTGCCAGCACCCCGGTATTTGGTGAAAAACTGTTTTTT | CASTPVFGEKLFF
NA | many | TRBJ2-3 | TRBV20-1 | TGCAGTGCTCTCTACCGGGCCCAGGCCGGGACAGATACGCAGTATTTT | CSALYRAQAGTDTQYF
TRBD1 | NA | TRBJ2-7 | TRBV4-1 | TGCGCCAGCAGCCATGCTTACGGGACAGGGGGCCACGAGCAGTACTTC | CASSHAYGTGGHEQYF
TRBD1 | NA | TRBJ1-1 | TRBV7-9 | TGTGCCAGCAGCCAAAGGGGGCTGAGCAACACTGAAGCTTTCTTT | CASSQRGLSNTEAFF
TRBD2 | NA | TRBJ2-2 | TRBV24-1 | TGTGCCACCAGTCCTAGCGGGAGGATCGGGGAGCTGTTTTTT | CATSPSGRIGELFF
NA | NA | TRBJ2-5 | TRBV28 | TGTGCCAGCAGTTTATACAAGGCAGGGGTGGAGACCCAGTACTTC | CASSLYKAGVETQYF
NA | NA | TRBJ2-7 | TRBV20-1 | TGCAGTGCTAGTGAGGGTCTTTTTGCTTTCGAGCAGTACTTC | CSASEGLFAFEQYF
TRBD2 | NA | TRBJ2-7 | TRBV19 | TGTGCCAGTAGAGACGAGCGGGAGGACGAGCAGTACTTC | CASRDEREDEQYF
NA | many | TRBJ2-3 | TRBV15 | TGTGCCACCAGCAGAGGGGGCGCCGTTCGAGATACGCAGTATTTT | CATSRGGAVRDTQYF
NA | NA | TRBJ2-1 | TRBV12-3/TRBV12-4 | TGTGCCAGCCTTCCTAACCGGGGTGGGCTGGAGGTGCGCAATGAGCAGTTCTTC | CASLPNRGGLEVRNEQFF
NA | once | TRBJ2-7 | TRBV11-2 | TGTGCCAGCAGCTTAGTACCGGGCCGCGAGCAGTACTTC | CASSLVPGREQYF
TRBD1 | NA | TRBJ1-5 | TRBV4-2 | TGTGCCAGCAGCCAAGATGGGACAGGGGTGCAGCCCCAGCATTTT | CASSQDGTGVQPQHF
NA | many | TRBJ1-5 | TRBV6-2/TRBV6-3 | TGTGCCAGCAGTTACTCGATCCGGGCCAATCAGCCCCAGCATTTT | CASSYSIRANQPQHF
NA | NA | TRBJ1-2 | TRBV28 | TGTGCCAGCAGACCAACAAGAGATTATGGCTACACCTTC | CASRPTRDYGYTF
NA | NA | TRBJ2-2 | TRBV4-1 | TGCGCCAGCAGCCAAGATTCCCGGCTCGGGGAGGCCGGGGAGCTGTTTTTT | CASSQDSRLGEAGELFF
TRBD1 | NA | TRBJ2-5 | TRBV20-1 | TGCAGTGTCTACACAGGGGCGCAAGGAGAGACCCAGTACTTC | CSVYTGAQGETQYF
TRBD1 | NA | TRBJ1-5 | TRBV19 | TGTGCCAGTAGCCAAGACAGGGAGTCGTGGCCCCAGCATTTT | CASSQDRESWPQHF
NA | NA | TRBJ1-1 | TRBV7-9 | TGTGCCAGCAGCCTCAATTTGGTCTCAGCAGGAACTGAAGCTTTCTTT | CASSLNLVSAGTEAFF
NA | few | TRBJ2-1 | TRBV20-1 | TGCAGTGCCACAACAGGGAATGAGCAGTTCTTC | CSATTGNEQFF
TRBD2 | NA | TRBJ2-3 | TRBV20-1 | TGCACCGCGAGGGTAGCGGGAGTAGCAGATACGCAGTATTTT | CTARVAGVADTQYF
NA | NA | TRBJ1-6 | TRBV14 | TGTGCCAGCAGCCAAGGAACCAATTCACCCCTCCACTTT | CASSQGTNSPLHF
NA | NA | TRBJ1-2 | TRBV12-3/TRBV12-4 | TGTGCCAGCACCTTCGGGGAGGCAGACTCCTATGGCTACACCTTC | CASTFGEADSYGYTF
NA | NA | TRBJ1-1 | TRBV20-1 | TGCAGTGCTAAGGTAGGGAACACTGAAGCTTTCTTT | CSAKVGNTEAFF
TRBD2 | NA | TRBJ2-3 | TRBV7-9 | TGTGCCAGCAGCTCGGGACTAGCGGGAACTAGCACAGATACGCAGTATTTT | CASSSGLAGTSTDTQYF
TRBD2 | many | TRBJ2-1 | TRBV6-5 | TGTGCCAGCAGTTACACCCGGGACTACAGCTCCTACAATGAGCAGTTCTTC | CASSYTRDYSSYNEQFF
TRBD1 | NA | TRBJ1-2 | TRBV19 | TGTGCCAGTAGTGCCACCCCAGGGGGCGCGATCTATGGCTACACCTTC | CASSATPGGAIYGYTF
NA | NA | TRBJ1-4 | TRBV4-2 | TGTGCCAGCAGCCAAGATAGCGGCCTAGGCTCAACTAATGAAAAACTGTTTTTT | CASSQDSGLGSTNEKLFF
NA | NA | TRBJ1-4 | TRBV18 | TGTGCCAGCTCACCCTACATCCCAGGAACTAATGAAAAACTGTTTTTT | CASSPYIPGTNEKLFF
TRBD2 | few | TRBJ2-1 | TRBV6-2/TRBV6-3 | TGTGCCAGCAGTTACGCTCTAGCGGGAGGGGATGAGCAGTTCTTC | CASSYALAGGDEQFF
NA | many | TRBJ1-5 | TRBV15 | TGTGCCACCAGGCAGGGTCCCAATCAGCCCCAGCATTTT | CATRQGPNQPQHF
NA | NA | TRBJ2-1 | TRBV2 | TGTGCCAGCAGGAGGACTAATGAGCAGTTCTTC | CASRRTNEQFF
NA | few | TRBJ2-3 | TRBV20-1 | TGCAGTGCTAGACTAGCCTACCTCGCGGATACGCAGTATTTT | CSARLAYLADTQYF
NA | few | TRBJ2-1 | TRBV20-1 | TGCAGTGCTGGGGCAGCGAGCTCCTACAATGAGCAGTTCTTC | CSAGAASSYNEQFF
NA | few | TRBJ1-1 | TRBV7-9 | TGTGCCAGCAGCTTACGTACGGGGGGCCTCACTGAAGCTTTCTTT | CASSLRTGGLTEAFF
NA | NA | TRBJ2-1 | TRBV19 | TGTGCCAGTAGTATAAGGCAGCGGCCATTGGAACAGTTCTTC | CASSIRQRPLEQFF
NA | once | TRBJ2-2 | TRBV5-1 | TGCGCCAGCAGCTTGCAAGACACCTACACCGGGGAGCTGTTTTTT | CASSLQDTYTGELFF
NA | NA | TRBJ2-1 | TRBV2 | TGTGCCAGCAGTGACGCAGCGAGACTAGGGTCCTTCTTC | CASSDAARLGSFF
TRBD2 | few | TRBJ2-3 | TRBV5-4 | TGTGCCAGCAGCTTGGGCTCTAGCGGTAGCACAGATACGCAGTATTTT | CASSLGSSGSTDTQYF
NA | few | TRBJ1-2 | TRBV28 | TGTGCCAGCAGGACCGACCAGACGCCTTTCTATGGCTACACCTTC | CASRTDQTPFYGYTF
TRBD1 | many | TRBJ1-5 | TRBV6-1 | TGTGCCAGCAGTCCACTGGGACAGGGTAATCAGCCCCAGCATTTT | CASSPLGQGNQPQHF